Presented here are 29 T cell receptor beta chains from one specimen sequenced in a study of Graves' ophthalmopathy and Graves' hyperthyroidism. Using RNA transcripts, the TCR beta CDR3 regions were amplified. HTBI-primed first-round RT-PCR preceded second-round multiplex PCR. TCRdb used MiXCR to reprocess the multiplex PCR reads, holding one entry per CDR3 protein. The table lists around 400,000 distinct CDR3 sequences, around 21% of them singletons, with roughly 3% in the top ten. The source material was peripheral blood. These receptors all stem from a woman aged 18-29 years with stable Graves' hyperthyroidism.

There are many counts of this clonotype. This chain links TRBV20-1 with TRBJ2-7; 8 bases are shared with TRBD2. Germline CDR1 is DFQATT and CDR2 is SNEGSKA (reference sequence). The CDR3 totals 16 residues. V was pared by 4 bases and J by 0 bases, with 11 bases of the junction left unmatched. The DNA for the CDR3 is TGCAGTGCTATATCCCCCAGAGCGGGAGTCTCCTACGAGCAGTACTTC. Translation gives CSAISPRAGVSYEQYF.

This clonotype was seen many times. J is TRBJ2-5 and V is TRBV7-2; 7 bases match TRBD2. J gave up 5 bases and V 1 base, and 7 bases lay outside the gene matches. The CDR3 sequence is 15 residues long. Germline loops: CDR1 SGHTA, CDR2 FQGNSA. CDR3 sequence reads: CASSLGGRTGETQYF. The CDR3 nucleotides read TGTGCCAGCAGCTTAGGCGGGAGAACTGGGGAGACCCAGTACTTC. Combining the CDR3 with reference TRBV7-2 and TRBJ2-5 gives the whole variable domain GAGVSQSPSNKVTEKGKDVELRCDPISGHTALYWYRQSLGQGLEFLIYFQGNSAPDKSGLPSDRFSAERTGGSVSTLTIQRTQQEDSAVYLCASSLGGRTGETQYFGPGTRLLVL.

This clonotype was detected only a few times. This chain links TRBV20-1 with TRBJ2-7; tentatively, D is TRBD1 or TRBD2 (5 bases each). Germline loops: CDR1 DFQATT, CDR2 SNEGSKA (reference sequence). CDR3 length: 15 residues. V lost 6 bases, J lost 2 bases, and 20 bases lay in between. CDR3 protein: CSATGTAEGTYEQYF. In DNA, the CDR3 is TGCAGTGCGACCGGGACCGCCGAGGGGACCTACGAGCAGTACTTC.

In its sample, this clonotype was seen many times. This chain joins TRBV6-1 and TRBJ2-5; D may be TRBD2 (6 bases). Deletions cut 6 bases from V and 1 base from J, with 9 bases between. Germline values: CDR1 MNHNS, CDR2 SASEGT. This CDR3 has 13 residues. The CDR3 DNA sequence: TGTGCCAGCAGAAGTAGCGGCCAAGAGACCCAGTACTTC. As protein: CASRSSGQETQYF.

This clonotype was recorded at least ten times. In nucleotides, the CDR3 is TGTGCCACCAGTGATGCTGCCCGGACAGGGGTGGAGACCCAGTACTTC. Protein: CATSDAARTGVETQYF. The chain has TRBV24-1 and TRBJ2-5; 9 bases align to TRBD1. V lost 3 bases to trimming and J lost 5 bases; unmatched junction nucleotides: 9. CDR3 length: 16 amino acids. The germline gives CDR1 KGHDR, CDR2 SFDVKD.

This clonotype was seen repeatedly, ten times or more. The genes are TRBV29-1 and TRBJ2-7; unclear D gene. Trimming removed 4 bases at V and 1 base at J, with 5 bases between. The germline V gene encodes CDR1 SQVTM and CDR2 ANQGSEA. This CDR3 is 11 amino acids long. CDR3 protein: CSVGQSYEQYF. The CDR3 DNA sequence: TGCAGCGTTGGGCAGTCCTACGAGCAGTACTTC.

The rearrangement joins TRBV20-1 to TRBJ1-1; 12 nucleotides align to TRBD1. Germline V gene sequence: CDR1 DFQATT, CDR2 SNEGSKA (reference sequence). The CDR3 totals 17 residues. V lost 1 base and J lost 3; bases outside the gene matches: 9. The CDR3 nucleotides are TGCAGTGCTAGAGGGGCTGGGACAGGGGGCTGGGACACTGAAGCTTTCTTT. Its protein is CSARGAGTGGWDTEAFF.

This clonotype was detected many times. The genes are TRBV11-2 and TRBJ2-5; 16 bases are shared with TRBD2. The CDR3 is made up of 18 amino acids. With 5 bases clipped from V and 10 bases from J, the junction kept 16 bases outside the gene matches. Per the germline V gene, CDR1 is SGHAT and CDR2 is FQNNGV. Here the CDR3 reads CASSKPGLAGGGLGGQYF. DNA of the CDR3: TGTGCCAGCAGCAAACCGGGACTAGCGGGGGGGGGTCTGGGCGGCCAGTACTTC. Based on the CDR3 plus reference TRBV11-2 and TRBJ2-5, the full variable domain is EAGVAQSPRYKIIEKRQSVAFWCNPISGHATLYWYQQILGQGPKLLIQFQNNGVVDDSQLPKDRFSAERLKGVDSTLKIQPAKLEDSAVYLCASSKPGLAGGGLGGQYFGPGTRLLVL.

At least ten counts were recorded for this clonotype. CDR3: CASSGPGQQYEQYF. In DNA, the CDR3 is TGTGCCAGCAGTGGACCGGGACAGCAGTACGAGCAGTACTTC. The chain is built from TRBV25-1 and TRBJ2-7; 7 bases fit TRBD1. CDR3 length: 14 residues. CDR1 MGHDK and CDR2 SYGVNS come from the germline V gene. V trimming: 4 bases; J trimming: 4 bases; junction bases outside the gene matches: 7.

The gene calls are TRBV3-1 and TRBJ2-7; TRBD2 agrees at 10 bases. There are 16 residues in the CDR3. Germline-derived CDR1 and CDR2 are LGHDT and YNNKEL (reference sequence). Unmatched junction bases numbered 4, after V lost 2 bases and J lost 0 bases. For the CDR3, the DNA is TGTGCCAGCAGCCAACCGACTAGCGGGTACTCCTACGAGCAGTACTTC. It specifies CASSQPTSGYSYEQYF.

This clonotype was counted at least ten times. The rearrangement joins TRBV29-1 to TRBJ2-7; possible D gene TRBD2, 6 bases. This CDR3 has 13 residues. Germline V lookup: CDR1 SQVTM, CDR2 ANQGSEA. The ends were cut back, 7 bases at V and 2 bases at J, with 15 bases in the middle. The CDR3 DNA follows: TGCAGCGCCGCTGCCGGGGGACCCTACGAGCAGTACTTC. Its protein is CSAAAGGPYEQYF.

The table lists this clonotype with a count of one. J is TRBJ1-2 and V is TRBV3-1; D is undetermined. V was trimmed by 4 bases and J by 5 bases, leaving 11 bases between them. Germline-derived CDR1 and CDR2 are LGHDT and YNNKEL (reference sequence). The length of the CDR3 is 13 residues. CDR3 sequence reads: CASSPLGFYGYTF. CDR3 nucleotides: TGTGCCAGCAGCCCCCTGGGATTTTATGGCTACACCTTC.

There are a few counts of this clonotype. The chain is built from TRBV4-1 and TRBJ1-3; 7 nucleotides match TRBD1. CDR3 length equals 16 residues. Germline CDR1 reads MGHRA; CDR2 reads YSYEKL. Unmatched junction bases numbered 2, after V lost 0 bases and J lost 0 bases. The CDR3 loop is CASSQDPGGSGNTIYF. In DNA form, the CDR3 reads TGCGCCAGCAGCCAAGACCCAGGGGGCTCTGGAAACACCATATATTTT.

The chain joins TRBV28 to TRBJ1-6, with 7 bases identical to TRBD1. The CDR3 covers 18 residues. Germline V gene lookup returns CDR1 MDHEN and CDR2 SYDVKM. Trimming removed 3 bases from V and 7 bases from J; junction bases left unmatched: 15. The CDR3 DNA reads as TGTGCCAGCAGTTTCCCTTCCCGGGACAGACTGATAAATTCACCCCTCCACTTT. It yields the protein CASSFPSRDRLINSPLHF.

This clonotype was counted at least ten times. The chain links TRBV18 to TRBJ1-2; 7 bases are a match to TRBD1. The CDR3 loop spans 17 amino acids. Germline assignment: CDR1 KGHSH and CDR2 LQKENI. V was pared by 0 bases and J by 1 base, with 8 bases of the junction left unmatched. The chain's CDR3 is CASSPPDRTGVNYGYTF. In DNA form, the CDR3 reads TGTGCCAGCTCACCACCAGATAGGACAGGAGTTAACTATGGCTACACCTTC.

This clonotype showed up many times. CDR3 region: CSASGQLGNTEAFF. The DNA for the CDR3 is TGCAGTGCCAGCGGGCAGCTTGGGAACACTGAAGCTTTCTTT. The V call is TRBV20-1, the J call TRBJ1-1; D not certain. The CDR3 sequence is 14 residues long. V lost 6 bases, J lost 1 base, and 15 bases lay in between. Germline V gene sequence: CDR1 DFQATT, CDR2 SNEGSKA (reference sequence).

CDR3 loop: CASSQDIGGTGNYEQYF. The CDR3 DNA reads TGTGCCAGCAGCCAAGACATTGGTGGGACAGGGAACTACGAGCAGTACTTC. This chain links TRBV14 with TRBJ2-7; 9 bases map to TRBD1. CDR3 length: 17 residues. Germline V CDR1 and CDR2: SGHDN, FVKESK. V shed 0 bases, J shed 3 bases, and the junction held 9 bases outside the gene matches.

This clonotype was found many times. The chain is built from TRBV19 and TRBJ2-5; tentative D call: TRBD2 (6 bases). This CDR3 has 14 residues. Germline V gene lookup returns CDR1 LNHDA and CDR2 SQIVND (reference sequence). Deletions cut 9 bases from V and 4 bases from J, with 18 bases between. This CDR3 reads CASRDKRGGETQYF. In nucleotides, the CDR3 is TGTGCCAGCAGAGATAAGAGGGGAGGAGAGACCCAGTACTTC.

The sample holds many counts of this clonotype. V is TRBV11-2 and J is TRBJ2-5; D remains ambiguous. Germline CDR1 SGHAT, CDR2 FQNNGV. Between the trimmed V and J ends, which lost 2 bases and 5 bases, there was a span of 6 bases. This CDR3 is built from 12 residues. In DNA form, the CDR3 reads TGTGCCAGCAGCTTAAATTCGGAGACCCAGTACTTC. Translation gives CASSLNSETQYF.

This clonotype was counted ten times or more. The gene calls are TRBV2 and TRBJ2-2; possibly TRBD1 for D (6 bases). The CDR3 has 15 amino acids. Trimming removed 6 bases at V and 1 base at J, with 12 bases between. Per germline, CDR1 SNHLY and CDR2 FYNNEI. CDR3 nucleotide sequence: TGTGCCAGCAGCCCCACAGGGCTGAACACCGGGGAGCTGTTTTTT. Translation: CASSPTGLNTGELFF.

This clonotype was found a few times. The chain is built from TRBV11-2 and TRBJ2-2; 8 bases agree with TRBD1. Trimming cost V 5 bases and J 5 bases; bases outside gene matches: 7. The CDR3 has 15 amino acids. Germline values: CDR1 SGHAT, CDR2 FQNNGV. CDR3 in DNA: TGTGCCAGCAGCCCGGACAGGGTAAAGACCGGGGAGCTGTTTTTT. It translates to CASSPDRVKTGELFF.

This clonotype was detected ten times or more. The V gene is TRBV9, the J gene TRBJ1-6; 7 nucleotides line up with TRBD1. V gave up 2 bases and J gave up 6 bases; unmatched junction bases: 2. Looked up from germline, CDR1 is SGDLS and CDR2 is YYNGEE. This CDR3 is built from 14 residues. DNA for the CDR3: TGTGCCAGCAGCGTCCAGGGGGGTAATTCACCCCTCCACTTT. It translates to CASSVQGGNSPLHF.

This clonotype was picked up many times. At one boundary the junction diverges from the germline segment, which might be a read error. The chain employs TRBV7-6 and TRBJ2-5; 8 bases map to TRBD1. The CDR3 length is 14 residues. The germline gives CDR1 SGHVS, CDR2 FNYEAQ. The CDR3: CTSSFSGGMETQYF. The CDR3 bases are TGTACCAGCAGCTTTTCAGGGGGCATGGAGACCCAGTACTTC.

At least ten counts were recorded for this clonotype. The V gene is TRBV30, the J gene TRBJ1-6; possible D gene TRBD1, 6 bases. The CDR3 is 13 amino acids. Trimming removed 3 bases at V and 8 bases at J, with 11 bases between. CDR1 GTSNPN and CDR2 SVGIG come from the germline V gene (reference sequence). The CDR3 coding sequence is TGTGCCTGGAGAGGGGGGGCGGATTCACCCCTCCACTTT. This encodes CAWRGGADSPLHF.

For the CDR3, the DNA is TGCAGCGCCGGGACAGTCTACGAGCAGTACTTC. Its protein product is CSAGTVYEQYF. The chain employs TRBV29-1 and TRBJ2-7, with TRBD1 matching over 7 bases. Per the germline V gene, CDR1 is SQVTM and CDR2 is ANQGSEA. This CDR3 has 11 amino acids. J was trimmed by 3 bases and V by 7 bases; bases with no gene match: 3.

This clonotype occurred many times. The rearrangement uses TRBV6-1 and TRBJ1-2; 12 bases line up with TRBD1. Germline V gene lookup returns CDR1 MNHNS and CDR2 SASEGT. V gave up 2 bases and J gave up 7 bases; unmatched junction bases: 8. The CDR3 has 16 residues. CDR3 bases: TGTGCCAGCAGTGAACTGACCGGGACAGGGGGCTCTGGCTACACCTTC. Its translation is CASSELTGTGGSGYTF.

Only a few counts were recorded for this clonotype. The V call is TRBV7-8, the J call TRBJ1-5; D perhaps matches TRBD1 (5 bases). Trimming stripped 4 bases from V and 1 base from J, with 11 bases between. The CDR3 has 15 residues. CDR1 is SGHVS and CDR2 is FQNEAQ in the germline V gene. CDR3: CASSWGLASNQPQHF. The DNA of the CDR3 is TGTGCCAGCAGCTGGGGACTGGCGAGCAATCAGCCCCAGCATTTT.

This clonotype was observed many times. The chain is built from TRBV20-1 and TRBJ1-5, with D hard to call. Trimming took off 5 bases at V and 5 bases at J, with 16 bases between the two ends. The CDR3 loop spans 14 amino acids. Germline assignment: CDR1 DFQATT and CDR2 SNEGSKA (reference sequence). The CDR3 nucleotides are TGCAGTGCTTTGGTACCCGGGGTCTATCAGCCCCAGCATTTT. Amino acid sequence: CSALVPGVYQPQHF.

CDR3 protein: CASSLPGQGLYEQYF. CDR3 bases: TGTGCCAGCAGTTTGCCTGGACAGGGACTCTACGAGCAGTACTTC. This chain joins TRBV27 and TRBJ2-7, with 8 bases fitting TRBD1. Losses at the gene ends were 3 bases for V and 3 bases for J; bases not matched to a gene: 7. The CDR3 loop spans 15 amino acids. Germline V gene data show CDR1 as MNHEY and CDR2 as SMNVEV (reference sequence).